The 32 T cell receptor beta chains below all came from one sample that was sequenced in a study of Ad26.COV2.S vaccination and SARS-CoV-2 variants listed by TCRdb under 2021. The treatment or condition tag for this specimen amounts to: over 15 received Ad26.COV2.S at low or high dose, single or two shots; 5 received placebo; per-sample allocation not given. For vaccine and placebo recipients, repertoires were sequenced using samples collected on day 63 after the first injection. Library preparation used the immunoSEQ multiplex PCR assay. Held by TCRdb, this immuneACCESS table contains in-frame sequences only and omits some clones. Under half of the omission traces to an unresolved V gene where checked; the cause of the rest is unknown. In this sample the table shows more than 350,000 clones, 90% of which occur a single time. Of the sample, 12% falls within the top ten clones. Sequenced here: peripheral blood, sampled in a trial of Ad26.COV2.S vaccine versus placebo. The receptors stem from a person aged 18-65 years who received the Ad26.COV2.S COVID-19 vaccine or a placebo.

CDR3 in DNA: TGCGCCAGCAGCCCTAGCACCCCAGGGGGCGATAGCAATCAGCCCCAGCATTTT. It is translated as CASSPSTPGGDSNQPQHF. This chain joins TRBV4-3 and TRBJ1-5; TRBD1 aligns across 8 bases. Looked up from germline, CDR1 is LGHNA and CDR2 is YSLEER. The CDR3 length is 18 residues. V was pared by 4 bases and J by 0 bases, with 11 bases of the junction left unmatched.

V is TRBV7-6 and J is TRBJ2-5; 10 nucleotides line up with TRBD2. Per the germline V gene, CDR1 is SGHVS and CDR2 is FNYEAQ. The ends lost 4 bases at V and 7 bases at J; junction bases unmatched: 9. The CDR3 totals 15 residues. CDR3 amino acids: CASSSSGLAVGTQYF. The CDR3 nucleotides read TGTGCCAGCAGCTCAAGTGGACTAGCGGTTGGGACCCAGTACTTC.

V gene TRBV18 combines with J gene TRBJ2-2; D is unclear. This CDR3 region has 16 residues. From germline, CDR1 is KGHSH and CDR2 LQKENI. Trimming pared 4 bases from V and 1 base from J, leaving 13 bases between. CDR3 DNA: TGTGCCAGCTCACTCCAAGCCCAGGAGAACACCGGGGAGCTGTTTTTT. It encodes CASSLQAQENTGELFF.

V gene TRBV4-3 combines with J gene TRBJ2-3; no clear D gene. CDR1 and CDR2 (germline): LGHNA, YSLEER. V lost 1 base and J 0 bases, leaving 11 bases between the germline ends. The CDR3 is 16 residues long. DNA for the CDR3: TGCGCCAGCAGCCAAGGACCCCAAACAAGCACAGATACGCAGTATTTT. Protein product: CASSQGPQTSTDTQYF.

The chain combines TRBV4-3 with TRBJ2-1; a possible D gene is TRBD2 (6 bases). CDR1 and CDR2 from the germline V gene are LGHNA and YSLEER. The CDR3 has 16 amino acids. Trimming took off 0 bases at V and 8 bases at J, with 17 bases between the two ends. CDR3 residues: CASSQEGTEPWDEQFF. In DNA form, the CDR3 reads TGCGCCAGCAGCCAAGAGGGGACTGAACCTTGGGATGAGCAGTTCTTC.

The genes are TRBV24-1 and TRBJ2-1; no clear D. The CDR3 extends over 15 amino acids. Germline V gene data show CDR1 as KGHDR and CDR2 as SFDVKD. V lost 5 bases, J lost 2 bases, and 12 bases lay in between. Here the CDR3 reads CATSGRHTTYNEQFF. Written as DNA, the CDR3 is TGTGCCACCAGTGGTCGGCACACCACCTACAATGAGCAGTTCTTC.

This chain uses TRBV5-6 with TRBJ2-1; D is unclear. Germline V gives CDR1 SGHDT, CDR2 YYEEEE. V was trimmed by 1 base and J by 0 bases, leaving 11 bases between them. The CDR3 has 16 amino acids. The CDR3: CASSLTLASSYNEQFF. The DNA of the CDR3 is TGTGCCAGCAGCTTGACTCTCGCGAGCTCCTACAATGAGCAGTTCTTC.

This rearrangement joins TRBV7-9 to TRBJ1-1, with D perhaps matching TRBD1 (6 bases). This CDR3 has 14 residues. CDR1 is SEHNR and CDR2 is FQNEAQ in the germline V gene (reference sequence). Trimming left V 2 bases short and J 5 bases short, with 12 bases between. Written as DNA, the CDR3 is TGTGCCAGCAGCTTAATGGGGGGCACAACTGAAGCTTTCTTT. It encodes CASSLMGGTTEAFF.

The rearrangement joins TRBV7-2 to TRBJ2-4, with D possibly matching TRBD1 (6 bases). Germline assignment: CDR1 SGHTA and CDR2 FQGNSA. The V gene lost 3 bases and the J gene lost 2 bases, with 14 bases spanning the gap. The CDR3 contains 16 residues. The CDR3 is CASSFVGGTSKNIQYF. The CDR3 DNA sequence: TGTGCCAGCAGCTTCGTTGGTGGGACATCCAAAAACATTCAGTACTTC.

The chain couples TRBV27 to TRBJ2-7; 9 bases agree with TRBD1. The CDR3 sequence is 14 residues long. The germline V gene encodes CDR1 MNHEY and CDR2 SMNVEV (reference sequence). The V gene end was trimmed by 3 bases and the J gene end by 4 bases; junction bases not matched to a gene: 4. CDR3 bases: TGTGCCAGCAGTTTGAAGGACAGGGGTTACGAGCAGTACTTC. Its protein is CASSLKDRGYEQYF.

The J gene is TRBJ2-3, the V gene TRBV5-1; the match to TRBD1 covers 9 bases. The V segment lost 4 bases and the J segment 1 base; nucleotides outside the gene matches: 1. The CDR3 is 14 amino acids. The germline V gene encodes CDR1 SGHRS and CDR2 YFSETQ. The CDR3 DNA reads TGCGCCAGCAGCGGGGACAGGGGCACAGATACGCAGTATTTT. This translates into CASSGDRGTDTQYF.

This clone has a single count. The chain is built from TRBV6-5 and TRBJ1-6; no clear D. This CDR3 region has 12 residues. The V gene lost 10 bases and the J gene lost 4 bases, with 8 bases spanning the gap. The V gene's germline CDR1 is MNHEY and CDR2 SVGAGI. The CDR3 nucleotides read TGTGCCACGCAGATTTATAATTCACCCCTCCACTTT. This gives the protein CATQIYNSPLHF.

The chain recombines TRBV6-5 with TRBJ2-5, with D maybe TRBD2 (5 bases). Per the germline V gene, CDR1 is MNHEY and CDR2 is SVGAGI. V shed 2 bases and J shed 4 bases, with 8 bases lying between them. CDR3 length equals 13 residues. The DNA for the CDR3 is TGTGCCAGCAGTTACGTCCGGGGAGAGACCCAGTACTTC. Its protein product is CASSYVRGETQYF.

This clone was observed once. The V call is TRBV28, the J call TRBJ2-7, with TRBD1 matching over 9 bases. J was trimmed by 5 bases and V by 5 bases; bases with no gene match: 7. Germline assignment: CDR1 MDHEN and CDR2 SYDVKM. The CDR3 covers 14 residues. The CDR3 is CASSPYRGLDEQYF. The CDR3 DNA is TGTGCCAGCAGTCCCTACAGGGGGCTGGACGAGCAGTACTTC.

The gene calls are TRBV2 and TRBJ2-2, with 9 bases identical to TRBD1. From germline, CDR1 is SNHLY and CDR2 FYNNEI. The CDR3 runs to 15 residues. J was trimmed by 0 bases and V by 10 bases; bases with no gene match: 6. For the CDR3, the DNA is TGTGCCACATCGGGACAGGGACCGAACACCGGGGAGCTGTTTTTT. Translated: CATSGQGPNTGELFF.

The rearrangement joins TRBV21-1 to TRBJ2-3; the table's TRBD2 call for D was not verified on the DNA. TRBV21-1 is a pseudogene segment. The CDR3 spans 18 residues. Here the CDR3 reads CASSSRRGSSGWGDTQYF. Here the CDR3 DNA reads TGTGCCAGCAGCTCTCGGAGGGGGTCTAGCGGGTGGGGAGATACGCAGTATTTT.

J is TRBJ2-5 and V is TRBV11-2; 8 bases agree with TRBD2. Germline-derived CDR1 and CDR2 are SGHAT and FQNNGV. This CDR3 has 17 amino acids. Unmatched junction bases numbered 8, after V lost 0 bases and J lost 2 bases. The CDR3 sequence: CASSLDLISGGQETQYF. CDR3 coding DNA: TGTGCCAGCAGCTTAGATCTTATAAGCGGGGGTCAAGAGACCCAGTACTTC.

The chain recombines TRBV4-1 with TRBJ2-1; D unclear. The CDR3 sequence is 16 residues long. The V and J ends lost 0 bases and 0 bases respectively, with 9 bases between them. Germline V gene lookup returns CDR1 MGHRA and CDR2 YSYEKL. The CDR3 sequence is CASSQEPPSSYNEQFF. CDR3 DNA sequence: TGCGCCAGCAGCCAAGAGCCGCCGAGCTCCTACAATGAGCAGTTCTTC.

The rearrangement joins TRBV19 to TRBJ2-1; 8 bases map to TRBD2. The J segment lost 1 base and the V segment lost 6 bases, leaving 14 bases of the junction unmatched. CDR1 is LNHDA and CDR2 is SQIVND in the germline V gene (reference sequence). This CDR3 contains 18 residues. CDR3 sequence (DNA): TGTGCCAGTAGCCCAGACCTCCTTGGCGGGAGGTCCTACAATGAGCAGTTCTTC. It is translated as CASSPDLLGGRSYNEQFF.

The genes are TRBV5-1 and TRBJ2-2, with D possibly TRBD2 on 6 matching bases. The V gene lost 5 bases and the J gene lost 1 base, with 18 bases spanning the gap. Germline V gene lookup returns CDR1 SGHRS and CDR2 YFSETQ. The CDR3 consists of 17 residues. CDR3 loop: CASSNNPRDQNTGELFF. The CDR3 DNA reads TGCGCCAGCAGTAATAATCCGCGGGACCAGAACACCGGGGAGCTGTTTTTT.

The chain carries TRBV19 and TRBJ2-2; 9 bases match TRBD2. Germline values: CDR1 LNHDA, CDR2 SQIVND (reference sequence). The CDR3 spans 18 residues. V shed 1 base and J 2 bases; nucleotides not matched to a gene: 8. CDR3 region: CASSIGLAGGPNTGELFF. The CDR3 DNA follows: TGTGCCAGTAGTATAGGGTTGGCGGGAGGGCCTAACACCGGGGAGCTGTTTTTT.

CDR3 residues: CASNQQGTDTIYF. The DNA of the CDR3 is TGTGCCAGCAACCAACAGGGGACTGACACCATATATTTT. The J gene is TRBJ1-3, the V gene TRBV5-4; 7 positions match TRBD1. Germline V gene data show CDR1 as SGHNT and CDR2 as YYREEE (reference sequence). The V segment lost 6 bases and the J segment 8 bases; nucleotides outside the gene matches: 8. This CDR3 has 13 residues.

This rearrangement joins TRBV6-5 to TRBJ2-7; the match to TRBD2 covers 8 bases. The germline CDR1 and CDR2 sequences are MNHEY and SVGAGI. The CDR3 contains 14 residues. After removal of 3 bases from V and 5 bases from J, the junction contained 6 bases not matched to a gene. CDR3 sequence reads: CASSYFSGSHEQYF. CDR3 coding DNA: TGTGCCAGCAGTTATTTCAGCGGGAGTCACGAGCAGTACTTC.

This chain connects TRBV4-1 to TRBJ1-4; D call uncertain. This CDR3 is built from 15 residues. CDR1 and CDR2 from the germline V gene are MGHRA and YSYEKL. The V end lost 0 bases, the J end lost 5 bases, and 10 bases lay between the germline ends. The CDR3 loop reads CASSQDLDLNEKLFF. The CDR3 DNA reads as TGCGCCAGCAGCCAAGACCTAGACCTAAATGAAAAACTGTTTTTT.

About this clone: At one end the junction does not follow the germline gene, possibly because of a read error. This rearrangement joins TRBV14 to TRBJ1-2; D is uncertain. Germline CDR1 reads SGHDN; CDR2 reads FVKESK. The CDR3 length is 15 residues. The CDR3 DNA is TGCAAGCTTCCTCTGCGGAAGGGAGAAGCCTATGGCTACACCTTC. Its translation: CKLPLRKGEAYGYTF.

The V call is TRBV3-1 (or the pseudogene TRBV3-2), the J call TRBJ2-7, with D perhaps TRBD2 (5 bases). Looked up from germline, CDR1 is LGHDT and CDR2 is YNNKEL (reference sequence). The length of the CDR3 is 13 residues. V was clipped by 4 bases and J by 3 bases, with 10 bases between them. This chain's CDR3 is CASSLRRNYEQYF. DNA of the CDR3: TGTGCCAGCAGCCTTCGGAGGAACTACGAGCAGTACTTC.

The sample holds one count of this clone. The CDR3 DNA reads TGTGCCAGCTCACGAGAAGAGACCCAGTACTTC. As protein: CASSREETQYF. The chain recombines TRBV18 with TRBJ2-5; D gene ambiguous. Germline-derived CDR1 and CDR2 are KGHSH and LQKENI. The CDR3 is 11 amino acids. With 4 bases removed from V and 3 bases from J, the gap between germline ends came to 3 bases.

The V call is TRBV18, the J call TRBJ1-5; D gene unclear. V was pared by 1 base and J by 2 bases, with 9 bases between. The CDR3 extends over 15 amino acids. Germline CDR1 is KGHSH and CDR2 is LQKENI. The CDR3 coding sequence is TGTGCCAGCTCACCACTTGCCTCCGGCAATCAGCCCCAGCATTTT. Its translation: CASSPLASGNQPQHF.

The rearrangement joins TRBV11-1 to TRBJ2-2; maybe TRBD2 (7 bases). Trimming took 5 bases from V and 7 from J, leaving 17 bases between them. CDR3 size: 15 residues. CDR1 and CDR2 from the germline V gene are SGHAT and FQDESV (reference sequence). The CDR3 spells CASSRRGAQGGELFF. CDR3 in DNA: TGTGCCAGCAGCCGCCGGGGGGCGCAAGGCGGGGAGCTGTTTTTT.

The rearrangement links TRBV27 to TRBJ2-1; D is unclear. Germline CDR1 is MNHEY and CDR2 is SMNVEV (reference sequence). V was shortened by 5 bases and J by 8 bases, with 13 bases between the two germline ends. The CDR3 is 13 residues long. The CDR3 here is CASSINVNYEQFF. The CDR3 DNA reads as TGTGCCAGCAGTATAAACGTTAACTATGAGCAGTTCTTC.

The chain links TRBV5-6 to TRBJ1-5, with TRBD1 matching 9 bases. The junction had 6 bases not matched to a gene; V was cut back by 1 base and J by 7 bases. The CDR3 loop spans 15 amino acids. Germline V lookup: CDR1 SGHDT, CDR2 YYEEEE. CDR3 amino acids: CASSLWGQGQQPQHF. CDR3 DNA: TGTGCCAGCAGCTTGTGGGGACAGGGCCAACAGCCCCAGCATTTT.

V is TRBV4-1 and J is TRBJ1-1; D not resolved. The CDR3 sequence is 16 residues long. Germline lookup yields CDR1 MGHRA and CDR2 YSYEKL. The V end was cut by 2 bases, the J end by 1 base, with 14 bases between. Here the CDR3 reads CASSQLLSRPNTEAFF. In nucleotides, the CDR3 is TGCGCCAGCAGCCAACTCTTAAGCAGGCCGAACACTGAAGCTTTCTTT.